Described below is a single T cell receptor (beta chain) sequence and its context. Its specificity is not known. The record originates from a study of human T cells and chemical hapten exposure. Whole-study context: Skin on the upper inner arm, roughly 2 cm by roughly 2 cm in size, was sensitized with 2% DPC. Patients had diphenylcyclopropenone applied to the scalp weekly throughout the roughly 23-week study. Findings and limits, study-wide: There were significantly more large CDR3 similarity clusters among expanded TCRs than among controls.

MiXCR, applied by TCRdb to the RACE reads, yields one record per CDR3 protein. The sample gives approximately 320,000 distinct CDR3 sequences, 5% to 6.5% of which show up once; over 7% is in the top ten. Time point described: pre-sensitization, week 0. The treatment is: therapeutic diphenylcyclopropenone sensitization with weekly scalp DPC. The specimen comprised whole blood, sampled in connection with sensitization to the hapten diphenylcyclopropenone (DPC). The receptor was derived from a young woman with alopecia areata. Some clones in this sample may be carry-over from other donors' samples.

The CDR3 sequence is CASSLTDRGNSPLHF. The CDR3 DNA reads TGTGCCAGCAGTTTAACAGACAGGGGTAATTCACCCCTCCACTTT. The genes are TRBV12-3 or TRBV12-4 and TRBJ1-6; TRBD1 matches at 8 bases. J gave up 6 bases and V 2 bases, and 3 bases lay outside the gene matches. CDR3 length: 15 amino acids.